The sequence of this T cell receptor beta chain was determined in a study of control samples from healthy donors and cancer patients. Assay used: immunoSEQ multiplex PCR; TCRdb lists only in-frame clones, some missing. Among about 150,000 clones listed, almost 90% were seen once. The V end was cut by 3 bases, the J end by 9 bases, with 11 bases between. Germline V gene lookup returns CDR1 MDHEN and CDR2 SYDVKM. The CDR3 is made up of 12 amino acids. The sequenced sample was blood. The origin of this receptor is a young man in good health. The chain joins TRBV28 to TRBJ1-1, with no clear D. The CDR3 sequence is CASSFGYFQAFF. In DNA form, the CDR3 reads TGTGCCAGCAGTTTCGGATATTTTCAAGCTTTCTTT.